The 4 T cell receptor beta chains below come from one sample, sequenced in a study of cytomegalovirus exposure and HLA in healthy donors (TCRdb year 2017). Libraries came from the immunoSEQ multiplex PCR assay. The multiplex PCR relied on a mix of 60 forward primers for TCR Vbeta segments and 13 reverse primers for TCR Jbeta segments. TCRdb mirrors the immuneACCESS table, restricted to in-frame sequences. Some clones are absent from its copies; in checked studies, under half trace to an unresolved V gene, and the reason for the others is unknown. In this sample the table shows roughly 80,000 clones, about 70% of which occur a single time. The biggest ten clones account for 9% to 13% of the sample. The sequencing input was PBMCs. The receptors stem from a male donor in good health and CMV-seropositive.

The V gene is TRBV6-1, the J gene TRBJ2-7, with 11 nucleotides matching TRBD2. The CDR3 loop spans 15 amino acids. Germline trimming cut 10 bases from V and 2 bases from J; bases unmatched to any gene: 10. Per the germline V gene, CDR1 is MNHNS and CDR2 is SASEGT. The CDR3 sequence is CAIKMGLAVTYEQYF. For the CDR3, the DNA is TGTGCCATTAAAATGGGACTAGCGGTGACCTACGAGCAGTACTTC.

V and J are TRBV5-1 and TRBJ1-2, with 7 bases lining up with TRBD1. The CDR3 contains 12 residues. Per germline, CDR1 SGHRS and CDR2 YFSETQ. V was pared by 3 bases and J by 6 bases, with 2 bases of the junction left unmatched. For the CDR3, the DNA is TGCGCCAGCAGCTCAACAGGGGATGGCTACACCTTC. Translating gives CASSSTGDGYTF.

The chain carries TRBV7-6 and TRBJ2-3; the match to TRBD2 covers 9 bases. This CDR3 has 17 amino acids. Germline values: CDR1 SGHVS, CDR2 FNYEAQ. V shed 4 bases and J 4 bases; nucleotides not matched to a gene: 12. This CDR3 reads CASSSGSGRRPPDTQYF. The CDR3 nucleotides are TGTGCCAGCAGCTCCGGGAGCGGGAGGCGGCCCCCAGATACGCAGTATTTT.

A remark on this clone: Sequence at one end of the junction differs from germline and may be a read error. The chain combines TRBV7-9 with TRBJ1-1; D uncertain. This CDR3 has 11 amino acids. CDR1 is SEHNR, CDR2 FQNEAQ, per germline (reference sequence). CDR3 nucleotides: TGTTCCAGCAGGCTCGGCACTGAAGCTTTCTTT. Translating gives CSSRLGTEAFF.